This entry describes one TCR beta chain. In germline, CDR1 is SGHTA, CDR2 FQGNSA. This CDR3 spans 13 amino acids. V dropped 8 bases and J dropped 1 base, with 10 bases sitting between them. The record originates from a study of Ad26.COV2.S vaccination and SARS-CoV-2 variants. Data came from immunoSEQ multiplex PCR; TCRdb stores just in-frame clones and leaves some out. The sample includes 400,000 to 500,000 clones, 89% of them seen just once. Regarding treatment: 15 to 20 received Ad26.COV2.S at low or high dose, single or two shots; about five received placebo; per-sample allocation not given. Sampling took place 63 days after the first vaccine or placebo injection.

The sequencing here drew on peripheral blood, taken in a trial of Ad26.COV2.S vaccine versus placebo. The chain recombines TRBV7-2 with TRBJ2-3; D is ambiguous. The receptor comes from a person aged 18-65 years who received the Ad26.COV2.S COVID-19 vaccine or a placebo. CDR3 in amino acids: CASLGYRTDTQYF. CDR3 coding DNA: TGTGCCAGCCTGGGGTACCGCACAGATACGCAGTATTTT. The full variable domain, its missing parts supplied by reference TRBV7-2 and TRBJ2-3, is GAGVSQSPSNKVTEKGKDVELRCDPISGHTALYWYRQSLGQGLEFLIYFQGNSAPDKSGLPSDRFSAERTGGSVSTLTIQRTQQEDSAVYLCASLGYRTDTQYFGPGTRLTVL.